The clone carrying this TCR beta chain was seen at least ten times. Its antigen remains unknown. This specimen belongs to a study of early T cells in non-severe SARS-CoV-2 infection. Study information: RNA in bulk from unsorted whole blood was sequenced, and chains were unpaired. General study points: The matching step, a VDJdb search, favored anti-spike CD8 responses and missed private and CD4 specificities.

This CDR3 spans 15 amino acids. CDR1 and CDR2 (germline): SEHNR, FQNEAQ (reference sequence). V dropped 5 bases and J dropped 4 bases, with 17 bases sitting between them. TCRdb reprocessed the 5' RACE reads with MiXCR, giving one entry per CDR3 protein. The sample includes around 63,000 distinct CDR3 sequences, 10% to 15% of them seen just once. The clonotype was recovered from an adult who was a healthcare worker with PCR-confirmed SARS-CoV-2 infection or an uninfected control (not recorded which). The sample was whole blood. The chain combines TRBV7-9 with TRBJ2-5; D tentatively reads TRBD1 or TRBD2 (6 bases each). The CDR3 nucleotides are TGTGCCAGCAGCCCTCCCGGGGGCCTAGCAGAGACCCAGTACTTC. Its translation is CASSPPGGLAETQYF.